Shown below are 9 T cell receptor beta chains from a single sample sequenced in a study of OX40 agonist ivuxolimab in advanced cancers. Preparation of the library involved the immunoSEQ multiplex PCR assay. Imported from immuneACCESS, the table was reduced by TCRdb to in-frame sequences with V and J called. These copies leave out some clones; in studies compared against another copy, an unresolved V gene accounts for under half, and the cause of the remainder is not known. This sample holds 57,000 or so clones; around 85% were observed only once. Clones ranked in the top ten supply over 2.5% of the sample. The specimen comprised CD4+ or CD8+ T cells sorted from blood, sampled in a trial of the OX40 agonist ivuxolimab. These receptors came from an adult with an advanced solid tumor such as melanoma, head and neck, liver or kidney cancer.

In its sample, this clone ranks as medium-sized. The chain couples TRBV9 to TRBJ2-1, with D perhaps TRBD2 (5 bases). CDR1 and CDR2 (germline): SGDLS, YYNGEE. This CDR3 has 14 amino acids. The germline V and J ends were trimmed by 3 bases and 7 bases, with 14 bases remaining between them. CDR3 sequence reads: CASSGRTSPNEQFF. The DNA for the CDR3 is TGTGCCAGCAGCGGGAGGACCAGTCCAAATGAGCAGTTCTTC.

V gene TRBV13 combines with J gene TRBJ2-1, with 10 bases lining up with TRBD2. From germline, CDR1 is PRHDT and CDR2 FYEKMQ (reference sequence). Germline trimming cut 5 bases from V and 8 bases from J; bases unmatched to any gene: 18. This CDR3 region has 18 residues. CDR3 sequence (DNA): TGTGCCAGCAGCCTCTCCCGTTTGAGAAGCGGGGGGGCCCATGAGCAGTTCTTC. Protein: CASSLSRLRSGGAHEQFF.

This clone was counted a single time. Other nucleotide sequences from this sample produce the same CDR3. This chain joins TRBV11-2 and TRBJ2-5, with D tentatively TRBD1 or TRBD2 (7 bases each). Germline V gene lookup returns CDR1 SGHAT and CDR2 FQNNGV. This CDR3 has 15 amino acids. Deletions cut 5 bases from V and 2 bases from J, with 15 bases between. The CDR3 loop reads CASSPREGAQETQYF. CDR3 in DNA: TGTGCCAGCAGCCCAAGGGAGGGGGCTCAAGAGACCCAGTACTTC.

The chain links TRBV10-3 to TRBJ1-5, with 10 bases lining up with TRBD1. CDR1 ENHRY and CDR2 SYGVKD come from the germline V gene. The V gene end was trimmed by 4 bases and the J gene end by 2 bases; junction bases not matched to a gene: 8. The CDR3 contains 17 residues. CDR3 nucleotides: TGTGCCATCAGTGCTCACCCCGGGACAGGGGGCAATCAGCCCCAGCATTTT. Translating gives CAISAHPGTGGNQPQHF.

The chain is built from TRBV15 and TRBJ2-4; D is perhaps TRBD2 (5 bases). From germline, CDR1 is LNHNV and CDR2 YYDKDF (reference sequence). The CDR3 loop spans 15 amino acids. The germline V and J ends were trimmed by 3 bases and 0 bases, with 9 bases remaining between them. The CDR3 DNA is TGTGCCACCAGCAGTGAGGGAGTAGCCAAAAACATTCAGTACTTC. Protein: CATSSEGVAKNIQYF.

A few counts support this clone. The chain couples TRBV5-4 to TRBJ1-2, with a weak D call TRBD1 (6 bases). Trimming pared 1 base from V and 7 bases from J, leaving 17 bases between. The CDR3 runs 15 residues. The germline V gene encodes CDR1 SGHNT and CDR2 YYREEE (reference sequence). The CDR3 nucleotides are TGTGCCAGCAGCTTGATGGGGGGCGGAATGTCTGGCTACACCTTC. Protein: CASSLMGGGMSGYTF. Complete variable domain (other parts from reference TRBV5-4 and TRBJ1-2): ETGVTQSPTHLIKTRGQQVTLRCSSQSGHNTVSWYQQALGQGPQFIFQYYREEENGRGNFPPRFSGLQFPNYSSELNVNALELDDSALYLCASSLMGGGMSGYTFGSGTRLTVV.

The rearrangement joins TRBV19 to TRBJ1-2, with a possible D match to TRBD1 (6 bases). Germline values: CDR1 LNHDA, CDR2 SQIVND (reference sequence). Trimming shortened V by 3 bases and J by 4 bases, and 12 bases separated the two germline ends. The CDR3 has 14 amino acids. For the CDR3, the DNA is TGTGCCAGTAGTATCGCCAGGGGCGGCTATGGCTACACCTTC. It codes for CASSIARGGYGYTF.

The J gene is TRBJ2-3, the V gene TRBV5-4; D not resolved. The CDR3 runs to 14 residues. CDR1 is SGHNT, CDR2 YYREEE, per germline (reference sequence). V lost 2 bases and J lost 0, with 7 bases in between. The CDR3 coding sequence is TGTGCCAGCAGCTTAGGGCAGAGCACAGATACGCAGTATTTT. Protein sequence: CASSLGQSTDTQYF.

The chain employs TRBV5-5 and TRBJ2-3; no definite D call. V dropped 4 bases and J dropped 6 bases, with 24 bases sitting between them. There are 17 residues in the CDR3. CDR1 and CDR2 from the germline V gene are SGHKS and YYEKEE (reference sequence). The DNA of the CDR3 is TGTGCCAGCAGCAACCCGAGCCTGGGCGAAGAGACGGATACGCAGTATTTT. Its translation is CASSNPSLGEETDTQYF.